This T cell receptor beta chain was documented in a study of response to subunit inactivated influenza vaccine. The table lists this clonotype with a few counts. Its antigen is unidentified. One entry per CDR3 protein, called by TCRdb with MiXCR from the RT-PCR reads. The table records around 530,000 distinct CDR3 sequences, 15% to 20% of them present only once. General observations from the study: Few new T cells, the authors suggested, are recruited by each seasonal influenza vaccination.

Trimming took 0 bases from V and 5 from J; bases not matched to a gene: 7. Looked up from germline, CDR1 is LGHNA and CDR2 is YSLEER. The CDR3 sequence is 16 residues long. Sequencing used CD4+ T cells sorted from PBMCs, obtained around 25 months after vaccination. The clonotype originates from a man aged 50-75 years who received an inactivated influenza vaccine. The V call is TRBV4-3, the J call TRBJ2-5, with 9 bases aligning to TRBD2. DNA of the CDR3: TGCGCCAGCAGCCAAGATCGGAGCGGGGGGAAGGAGACCCAGTACTTC. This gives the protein CASSQDRSGGKETQYF.